These 4 T cell receptor beta chains came from one sample sequenced in a study of blood T cell repertoires in COVID-19. The table came from immunoSEQ multiplex PCR; TCRdb's copy has only in-frame clones and leaves some out. The sample has approximately 81,000 clones; roughly 78% are singletons. Sequenced material: peripheral blood. The receptors stem from a human donor in a cohort sampled during active COVID-19.

The V gene is TRBV3-1 (or the pseudogene TRBV3-2), the J gene TRBJ1-3; no reliable D call. Germline assignment: CDR1 LGHDT and CDR2 YNNKEL (reference sequence). The CDR3 is 13 amino acids. Trimming took off 4 bases at V and 4 bases at J, with 8 bases between the two ends. Here the CDR3 reads CASSPLGGNTIYF. CDR3 coding DNA: TGTGCCAGCAGCCCGCTGGGCGGAAACACCATATATTTT.

This chain links TRBV19 with TRBJ1-5; possible D gene TRBD1, 5 bases. The CDR3 consists of 17 residues. Trimming took off 5 bases at V and 2 bases at J, with 19 bases between the two ends. The V gene's germline CDR1 is LNHDA and CDR2 SQIVND (reference sequence). DNA of the CDR3: TGTGCCAGTAGTCCAAGGCGGGGCAGGGAGGGCAATCAGCCCCAGCATTTT. Residues: CASSPRRGREGNQPQHF.

The chain carries TRBV7-3 and TRBJ2-1, with D possibly being TRBD2 (5 bases). Trimming took off 5 bases at V and 10 bases at J, with 15 bases between the two ends. The CDR3 loop spans 13 amino acids. Germline CDR1 and CDR2: SGHTA and FQGTGA. The chain's CDR3 is CASSPGWGREQFF. In DNA, the CDR3 is TGTGCCAGCAGCCCGGGGTGGGGAAGGGAGCAGTTCTTC.

This rearrangement joins TRBV6-5 to TRBJ1-4; maybe TRBD1 (5 bases). The CDR3 is 14 residues long. Germline CDR1 is MNHEY and CDR2 is SVGAGI. The ends were cut back, 4 bases at V and 12 bases at J, with 18 bases in the middle. The CDR3 DNA is TGTGCCAGCAGTTCCTCAGCCAGGGCTATGGAACTGTTTTTT. Translated, it gives CASSSSARAMELFF.